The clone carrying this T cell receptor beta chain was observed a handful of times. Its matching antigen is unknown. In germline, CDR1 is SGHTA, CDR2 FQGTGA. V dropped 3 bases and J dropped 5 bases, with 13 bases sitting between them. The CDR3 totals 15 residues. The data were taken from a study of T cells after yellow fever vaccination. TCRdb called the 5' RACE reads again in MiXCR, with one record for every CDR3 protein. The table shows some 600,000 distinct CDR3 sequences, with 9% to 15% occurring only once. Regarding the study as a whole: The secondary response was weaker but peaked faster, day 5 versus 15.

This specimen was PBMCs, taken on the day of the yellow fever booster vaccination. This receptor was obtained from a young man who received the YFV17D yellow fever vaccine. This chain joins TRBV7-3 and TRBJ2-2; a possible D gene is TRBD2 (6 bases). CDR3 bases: TGTGCCAGCAGCTTGTTGGGGGGAGCAACCGGGGAGCTGTTTTTT. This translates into CASSLLGGATGELFF.